This TCR beta chain was sequenced during a study of shared clonotypes between healthy human individuals. Study details: Donor composition was a couple of women and a few men, aged 18 to 49.

Overall study results and limits: The expectation was that sequencing depth would affect clonotype sharing among donors. Donors were few, which limited the genetic and exposure-history diversity represented. Larger estimated richness was generally recorded for naive subsets relative to memory subsets.

This CDR3 region has 13 residues. The germline V gene encodes CDR1 SGDLS and CDR2 YYNGEE. V was pared by 0 bases and J by 9 bases, with 10 bases between. Sequencing used immunoSEQ multiplex PCR; TCRdb keeps in-frame clones, though not all of them. The data contain roughly 1,500,000 clones, nearly 99% of them seen just once; the ten biggest clones take up 0.4% to 0.45%. Turning to this clone: Its specificity is not known.

The J gene is TRBJ2-1, the V gene TRBV9; D might be TRBD1 or TRBD2, each matching 5 bases. The sample taken for sequencing was naive CD4+ T cells sorted from blood. Stated subset: CD45RA+ positively selected. The origin of this receptor is a man aged 25-45 years in good health. CDR3 sequence: CASSVGGVSEQFF. The CDR3 DNA reads TGTGCCAGCAGCGTAGGAGGGGTAAGTGAGCAGTTCTTC.